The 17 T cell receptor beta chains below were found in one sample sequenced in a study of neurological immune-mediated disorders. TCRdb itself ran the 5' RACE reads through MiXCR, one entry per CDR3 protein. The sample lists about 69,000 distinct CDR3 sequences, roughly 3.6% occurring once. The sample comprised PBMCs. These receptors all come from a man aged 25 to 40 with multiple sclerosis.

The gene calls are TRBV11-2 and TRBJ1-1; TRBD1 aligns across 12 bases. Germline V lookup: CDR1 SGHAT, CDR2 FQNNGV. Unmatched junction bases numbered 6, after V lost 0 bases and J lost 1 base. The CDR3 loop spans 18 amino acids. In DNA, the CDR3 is TGTGCCAGCAGCTTAGAGGGACAGGGGGCCTTCCCGAACACTGAAGCTTTCTTT. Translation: CASSLEGQGAFPNTEAFF.

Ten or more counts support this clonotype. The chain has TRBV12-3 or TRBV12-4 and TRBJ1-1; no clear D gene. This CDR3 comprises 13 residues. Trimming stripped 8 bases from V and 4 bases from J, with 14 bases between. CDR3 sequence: CASWEGGSTEAFF. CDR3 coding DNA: TGTGCCAGCTGGGAGGGCGGGAGCACTGAAGCTTTCTTT.

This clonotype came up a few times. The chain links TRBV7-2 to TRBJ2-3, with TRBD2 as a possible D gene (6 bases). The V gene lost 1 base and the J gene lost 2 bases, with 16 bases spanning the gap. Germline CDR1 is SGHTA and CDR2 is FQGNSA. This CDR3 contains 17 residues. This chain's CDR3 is CASSLGQAGRYTDTQYF. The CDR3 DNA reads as TGTGCCAGCAGCTTAGGTCAGGCGGGGCGATACACAGATACGCAGTATTTT.

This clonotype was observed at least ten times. This chain's CDR3 is CSARENTGELFF. Here the CDR3 DNA reads TGCAGTGCTAGAGAGAACACCGGGGAGCTGTTTTTT. The chain has TRBV20-1 and TRBJ2-2; D unclear. The V and J ends lost 0 bases and 1 base respectively, with 0 bases between them. CDR3 length: 12 residues. Germline loops: CDR1 DFQATT, CDR2 SNEGSKA (reference sequence).

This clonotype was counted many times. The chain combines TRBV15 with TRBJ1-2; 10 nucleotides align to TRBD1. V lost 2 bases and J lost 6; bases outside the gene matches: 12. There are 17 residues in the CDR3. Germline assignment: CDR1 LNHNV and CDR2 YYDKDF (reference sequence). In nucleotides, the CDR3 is TGTGCCACCAGCAGACGCGGACAGGGGGGGCAGAAGAATGGCTACACCTTC. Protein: CATSRRGQGGQKNGYTF.

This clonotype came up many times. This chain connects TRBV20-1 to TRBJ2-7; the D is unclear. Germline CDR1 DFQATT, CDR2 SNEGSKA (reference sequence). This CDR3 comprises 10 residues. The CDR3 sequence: CNPPPYEQYF. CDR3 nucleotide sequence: TGCAACCCCCCGCCCTACGAGCAGTACTTC.

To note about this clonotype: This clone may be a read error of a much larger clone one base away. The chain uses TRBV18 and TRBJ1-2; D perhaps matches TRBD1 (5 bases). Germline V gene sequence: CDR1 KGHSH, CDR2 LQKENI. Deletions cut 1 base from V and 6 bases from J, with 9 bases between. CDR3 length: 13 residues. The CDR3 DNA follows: TGTGCCAGCTCACCACAGGGGACTGATGGCTACACCTTC. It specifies CASSPQGTDGYTF.

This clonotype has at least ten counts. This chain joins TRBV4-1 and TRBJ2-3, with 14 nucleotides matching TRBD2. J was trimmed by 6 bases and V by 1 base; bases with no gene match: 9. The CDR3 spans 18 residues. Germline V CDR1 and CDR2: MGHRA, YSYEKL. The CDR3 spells CASSQGPPGLAGGDTQYF. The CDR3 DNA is TGCGCCAGCAGCCAAGGACCCCCCGGACTAGCGGGGGGTGATACGCAGTATTTT.

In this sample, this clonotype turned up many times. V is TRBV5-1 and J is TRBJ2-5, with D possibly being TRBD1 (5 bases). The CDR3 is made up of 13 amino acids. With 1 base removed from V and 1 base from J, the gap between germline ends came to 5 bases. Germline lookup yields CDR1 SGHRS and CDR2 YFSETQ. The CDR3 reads CASSLRGQETQYF. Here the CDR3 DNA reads TGCGCCAGCAGCTTGAGGGGCCAAGAGACCCAGTACTTC.

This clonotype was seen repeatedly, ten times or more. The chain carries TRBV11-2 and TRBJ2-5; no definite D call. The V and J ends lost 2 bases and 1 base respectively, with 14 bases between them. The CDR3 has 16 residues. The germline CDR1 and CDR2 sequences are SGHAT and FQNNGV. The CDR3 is CASSLRVGYAQETQYF. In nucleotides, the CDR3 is TGTGCCAGCAGCTTAAGGGTTGGTTACGCCCAAGAGACCCAGTACTTC.

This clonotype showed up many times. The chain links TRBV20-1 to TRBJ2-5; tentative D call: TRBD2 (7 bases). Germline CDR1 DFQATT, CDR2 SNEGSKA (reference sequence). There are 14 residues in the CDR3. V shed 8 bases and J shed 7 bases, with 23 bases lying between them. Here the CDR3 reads CSSSNAGAQATQYF. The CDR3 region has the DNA TGCAGTTCCTCAAACGCGGGGGCGCAGGCGACCCAGTACTTC.

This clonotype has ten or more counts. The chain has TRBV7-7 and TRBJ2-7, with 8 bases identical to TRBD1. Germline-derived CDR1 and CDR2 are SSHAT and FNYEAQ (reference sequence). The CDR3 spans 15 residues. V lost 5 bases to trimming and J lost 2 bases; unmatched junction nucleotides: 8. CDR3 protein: CASSIGQGPAYEQYF. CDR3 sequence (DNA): TGTGCCAGCAGCATAGGACAGGGTCCCGCCTACGAGCAGTACTTC.

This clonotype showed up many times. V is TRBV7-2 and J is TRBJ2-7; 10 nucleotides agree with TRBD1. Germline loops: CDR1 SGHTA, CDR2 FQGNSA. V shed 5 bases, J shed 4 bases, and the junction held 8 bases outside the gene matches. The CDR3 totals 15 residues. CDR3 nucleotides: TGTGCCAGCAGCCCCCTAGGGACAGGGGATTACGAGCAGTACTTC. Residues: CASSPLGTGDYEQYF.

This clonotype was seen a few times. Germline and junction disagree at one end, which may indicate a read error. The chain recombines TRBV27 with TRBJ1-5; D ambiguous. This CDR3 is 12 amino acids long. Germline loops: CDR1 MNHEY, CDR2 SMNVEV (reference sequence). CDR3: CASSLIGQPQNF. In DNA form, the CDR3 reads TGTGCCAGCAGTTTAATCGGTCAGCCCCAGAATTTT.

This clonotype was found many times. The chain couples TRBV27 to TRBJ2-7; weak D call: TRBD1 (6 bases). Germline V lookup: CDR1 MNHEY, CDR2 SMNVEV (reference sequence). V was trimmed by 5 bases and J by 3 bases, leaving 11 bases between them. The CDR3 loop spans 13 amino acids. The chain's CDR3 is CASSLSQGYEQYF. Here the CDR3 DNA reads TGTGCCAGCAGTCTCTCACAGGGCTACGAGCAGTACTTC.

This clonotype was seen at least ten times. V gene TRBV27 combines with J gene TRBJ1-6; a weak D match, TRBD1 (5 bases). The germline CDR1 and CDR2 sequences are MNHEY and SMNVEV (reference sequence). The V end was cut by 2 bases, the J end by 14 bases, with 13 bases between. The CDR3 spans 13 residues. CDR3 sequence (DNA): TGTGCCAGCAGTTTAAGGGCAGGGTGGACCCTCCACTTT. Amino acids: CASSLRAGWTLHF.

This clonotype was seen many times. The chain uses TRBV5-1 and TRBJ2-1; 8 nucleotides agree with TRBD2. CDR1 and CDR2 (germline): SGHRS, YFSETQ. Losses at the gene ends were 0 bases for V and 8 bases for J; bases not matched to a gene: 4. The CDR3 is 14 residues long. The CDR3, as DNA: TGCGCCAGCAGCTTGGTAGCGGGAATGGATGAGCAGTTCTTC. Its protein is CASSLVAGMDEQFF.